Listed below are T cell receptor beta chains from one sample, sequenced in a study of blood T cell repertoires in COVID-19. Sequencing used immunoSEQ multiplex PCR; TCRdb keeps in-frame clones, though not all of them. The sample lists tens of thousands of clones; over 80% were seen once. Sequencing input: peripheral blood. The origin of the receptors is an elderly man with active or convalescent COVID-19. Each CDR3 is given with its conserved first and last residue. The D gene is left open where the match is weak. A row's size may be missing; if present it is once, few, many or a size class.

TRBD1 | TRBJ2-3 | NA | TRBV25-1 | CASSGQGASTDTQYF | TGTGCCAGCAGTGGGCAGGGGGCGAGCACAGATACGCAGTATTTT
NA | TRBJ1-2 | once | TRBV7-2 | CASSLDGYGYTF | TGTGCCAGCAGCTTAGACGGCTATGGCTACACCTTC
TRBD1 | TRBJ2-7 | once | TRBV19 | CASSILGTGDHEQYF | TGTGCCAGTAGTATCCTCGGGACAGGGGACCACGAGCAGTACTTC
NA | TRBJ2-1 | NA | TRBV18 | CASSPDILFSYNEQFF | TGTGCCAGCTCACCAGACATCCTATTCTCCTACAATGAGCAGTTCTTC
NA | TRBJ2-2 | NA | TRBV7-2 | CAPSGQGAGGELFF | TGTGCCCCCAGCGGCCAAGGTGCAGGCGGGGAGCTGTTTTTT
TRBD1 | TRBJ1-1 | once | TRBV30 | CAWAGQTKKEAFF | TGTGCCTGGGCGGGACAGACTAAAAAAGAAGCTTTCTTT
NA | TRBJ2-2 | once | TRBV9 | CASSLRQVLWELFF | TGTGCCAGCAGCCTCAGACAGGTTCTCTGGGAGCTGTTTTTT
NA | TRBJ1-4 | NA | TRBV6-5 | CASSYGGDREKLFF | TGTGCCAGCAGTTACGGAGGGGATCGGGAAAAACTGTTTTTT
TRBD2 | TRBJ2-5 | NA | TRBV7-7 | CASSLAAGTSGPQETQYF | TGTGCCAGCAGCTTAGCGGCCGGGACTAGCGGGCCTCAAGAGACCCAGTACTTC
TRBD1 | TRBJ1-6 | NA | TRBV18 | CASSPSGQGNSPLHF | TGTGCCAGCTCACCATCGGGACAGGGGAATTCACCCCTCCACTTT
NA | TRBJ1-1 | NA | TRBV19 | CASSIGIGLGAEAFF | TGTGCCAGTAGTATCGGAATTGGCCTGGGCGCTGAAGCTTTCTTT
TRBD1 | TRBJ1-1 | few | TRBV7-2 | CASSPGQGWTEAFF | TGTGCCAGCAGCCCCGGACAGGGCTGGACTGAAGCTTTCTTT
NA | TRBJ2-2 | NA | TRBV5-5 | CASSWTANTGELFF | TGTGCCAGCAGCTGGACAGCGAACACCGGGGAGCTGTTTTTT
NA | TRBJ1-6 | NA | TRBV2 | CASKGGENSPLHF | TGTGCCAGCAAGGGGGGGGAGAATTCACCCCTCCACTTT
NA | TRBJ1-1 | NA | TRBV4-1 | CASSQAAVNTEAFF | TGCGCCAGCAGCCAAGCCGCAGTGAACACTGAAGCTTTCTTT
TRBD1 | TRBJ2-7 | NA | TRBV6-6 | CASSPGTVSYEQYF | TGTGCCAGCAGTCCAGGGACAGTCTCCTACGAGCAGTACTTC
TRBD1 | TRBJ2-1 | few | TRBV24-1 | CATSSTGGINNEQFF | TGTGCCACCAGTAGTACAGGGGGTATCAACAATGAGCAGTTCTTC
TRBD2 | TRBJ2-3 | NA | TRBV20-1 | CSASRLAGAGADTQYF | TGCAGTGCTAGTAGACTAGCGGGAGCGGGCGCAGATACGCAGTATTTT
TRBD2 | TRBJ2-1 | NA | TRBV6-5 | CATLRAGEVEQFF | TGTGCCACCCTGAGGGCGGGAGAAGTTGAGCAGTTCTTC
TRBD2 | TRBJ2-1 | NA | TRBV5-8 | CASSSWTSGGIYNEQFF | TGTGCCAGCAGCAGCTGGACTAGCGGGGGGATTTACAATGAGCAGTTCTTC
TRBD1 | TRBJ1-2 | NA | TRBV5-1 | CASSFDRVYGYTF | TGCGCCAGCAGCTTTGACAGGGTCTATGGCTACACCTTC
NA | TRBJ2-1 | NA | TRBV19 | CASTHGSASWSYNEQFF | TGTGCCAGTACCCATGGTTCCGCTAGCTGGTCCTACAATGAGCAGTTCTTC
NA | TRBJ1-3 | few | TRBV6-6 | CASTIIAAGNTIYF | TGTGCCAGCACCATAATAGCGGCTGGAAACACCATATATTTT
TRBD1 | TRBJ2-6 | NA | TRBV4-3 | CASSQEEDRVLTF | TGCGCCAGCAGCCAAGAGGAGGACAGGGTTCTGACTTTC
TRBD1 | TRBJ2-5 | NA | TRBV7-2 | CASSLGQGETQYF | TGTGCCAGCAGTCTAGGACAGGGAGAGACCCAGTACTTC
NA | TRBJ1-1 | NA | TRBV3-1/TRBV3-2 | CASSPLGATLNTEAFF | TGTGCCAGCAGCCCCCTGGGGGCGACCTTGAACACTGAAGCTTTCTTT
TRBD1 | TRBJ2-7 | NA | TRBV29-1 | CSVKPGQGSHEQYF | TGCAGCGTTAAACCGGGACAGGGCTCCCACGAGCAGTACTTC
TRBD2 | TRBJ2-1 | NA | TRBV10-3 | CAISDPSGGTSYNEQFF | TGTGCCATCAGTGATCCTAGCGGGGGTACAAGCTACAATGAGCAGTTCTTC
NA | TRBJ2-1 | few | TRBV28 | CASSAHVGDSTNEQFF | TGTGCCAGCAGTGCCCACGTCGGGGATTCTACCAATGAGCAGTTCTTC
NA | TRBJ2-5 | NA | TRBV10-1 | CASSGGTKETQYF | TGCGCCAGCAGTGGCGGAACAAAAGAGACCCAGTACTTC
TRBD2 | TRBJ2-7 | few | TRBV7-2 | CASSPRTSAFYEQYF | TGTGCCAGCAGCCCAAGGACTAGCGCTTTCTACGAGCAGTACTTC
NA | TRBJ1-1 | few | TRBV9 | CASSQGRDTEAFF | TGTGCCAGCAGCCAGGGTCGGGACACTGAAGCTTTCTTT
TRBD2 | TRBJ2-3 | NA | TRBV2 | CASTLTGTSRDTQYF | TGTGCCAGCACGCTCACCGGGACTAGCAGAGATACGCAGTATTTT
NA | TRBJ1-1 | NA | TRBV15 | CATSEHRVETEAFF | TGTGCCACCAGCGAACACCGGGTGGAGACTGAAGCTTTCTTT
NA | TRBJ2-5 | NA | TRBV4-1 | CASSLAEREETQYF | TGCGCCAGCAGCCTAGCGGAGAGGGAAGAGACCCAGTACTTC
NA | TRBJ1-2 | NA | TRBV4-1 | CASSTGSTGQNYGYTF | TGCGCCAGCAGCACCGGTTCGACAGGCCAAAACTATGGCTACACCTTC
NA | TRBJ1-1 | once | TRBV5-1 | CASSLRGGTEAFF | TGCGCCAGCAGCTTGCGCGGGGGGACTGAAGCTTTCTTT
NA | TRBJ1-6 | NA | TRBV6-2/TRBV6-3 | CASSYQDYSYNSPLHF | TGTGCCAGCAGTTACCAGGACTACTCCTATAATTCACCCCTCCACTTT
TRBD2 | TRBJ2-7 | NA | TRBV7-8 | CASSPPRLALSYEQYF | TGTGCCAGCAGCCCCCCTCGACTAGCGCTCTCCTACGAGCAGTACTTC
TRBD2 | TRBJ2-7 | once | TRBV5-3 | CARKTRQGGKRGAFWRINYEQYF | TGTGCCAGAAAGACCAGACAGGGAGGAAAGCGGGGGGCCTTCTGGAGGATCAACTACGAGCAGTACTTC
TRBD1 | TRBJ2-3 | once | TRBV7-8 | CASNEGQGSQYF | TGTGCCAGCAACGAGGGACAGGGTTCGCAGTATTTT
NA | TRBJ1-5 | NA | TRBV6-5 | CATAGMTDQPQHF | TGTGCCACCGCCGGGATGACGGATCAGCCCCAGCATTTT